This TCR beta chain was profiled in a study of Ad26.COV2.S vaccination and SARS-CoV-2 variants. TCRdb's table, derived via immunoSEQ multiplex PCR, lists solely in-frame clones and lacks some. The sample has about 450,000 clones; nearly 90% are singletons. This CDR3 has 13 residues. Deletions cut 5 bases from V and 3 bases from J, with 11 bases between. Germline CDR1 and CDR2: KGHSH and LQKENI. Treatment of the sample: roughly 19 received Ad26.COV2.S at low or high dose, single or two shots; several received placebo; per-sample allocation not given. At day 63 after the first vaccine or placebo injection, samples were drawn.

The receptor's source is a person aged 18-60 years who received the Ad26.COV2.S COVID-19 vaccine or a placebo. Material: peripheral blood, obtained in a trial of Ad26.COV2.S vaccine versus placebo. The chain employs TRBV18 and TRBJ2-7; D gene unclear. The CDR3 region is CASSGPWGYEQYF. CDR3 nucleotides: TGTGCCAGCTCAGGGCCCTGGGGCTACGAGCAGTACTTC.